The TCR beta chain described here comes from a study of blood T cells in healthy people across ages. This CDR3 contains 18 residues. With 6 bases removed from V and 3 bases from J, the gap between germline ends came to 23 bases. Germline CDR1 and CDR2: ENHRY and SYGVKD. This clonotype has only one observation. Donor samples were obtained from healthy Caucasian individuals from Russia, aged roughly 6 to 95. Each individual donor underwent a draw of 8 to 10 milliliters of peripheral blood. They isolated at least 6 million PBMCs from each sample. Primers used in a second PCR of about 7 to 11 cycles were a sample-barcoded 5' primer and a J-beta primer mix. Researchers report that each sample yielded at least 2.5 million CDR3-containing paired-end reads. TCRdb reprocessed the 5' RACE reads with MiXCR, giving one entry per CDR3 protein. Altogether 1 million to 1.2 million distinct CDR3 sequences are present, under 40% being singletons, with the ten largest covering about 12%.

This chain links TRBV10-3 with TRBJ2-2; D possibly corresponds to TRBD1 (6 bases). The material sequenced was blood. The receptor's source is a man aged 18 to 29 in good health. CDR3 loop: CAISDGTQGRGDTGELFF. In DNA, the CDR3 is TGTGCCATCAGCGATGGAACCCAGGGGCGAGGGGACACCGGGGAGCTGTTTTTT.